The T cell receptor (beta chain) under discussion was sequenced for a study of T cell responses to AZD1222 COVID-19 vaccine. The study, taken as a whole, reports: There were mostly white British donors and more females than males, and clonal diversity was possibly underestimated.

This clone came up a few times. The antigen is unknown. The CDR3 is 16 residues long. V shed 6 bases, J shed 7 bases, and the junction held 10 bases outside the gene matches. Germline V gene sequence: CDR1 MDHEN, CDR2 SYDVKM. Only in-frame clones appear in the TCRdb table, and some are missing; sequencing was by immunoSEQ multiplex PCR. This sample has approximately 180,000 clones, with 85% to 90% found just once. The specimen comprised peripheral blood, sampled on day 0 of AZD1222 vaccination. The receptor was isolated from an adult in good health. The genes are TRBV28 and TRBJ1-6; TRBD1 matches at 9 bases. The CDR3 DNA sequence: TGTGCCAGCAGCCGAACTCCGGGACAGGGAAATTCACCCCTCCACTTT. It yields the protein CASSRTPGQGNSPLHF.